These 16 T cell receptor beta chains were all obtained from the same sample, sequenced in a study of beta chain features in type 1 diabetes. All of the isolated RNA was reverse transcribed, so expressed TCRB transcripts were sequenced. Data came from immunoSEQ multiplex PCR; TCRdb stores just in-frame clones and leaves some out. The sample yields about 240,000 clones, 25% to 30% seen once. Source material: central memory CD4+ T cells from blood. These receptors originate from a man aged 25 to 45 in good health.

In its sample, this clone was seen a few times. The rearrangement joins TRBV5-1 to TRBJ2-5; D call uncertain. This CDR3 region has 14 residues. CDR1 SGHRS and CDR2 YFSETQ come from the germline V gene. V lost 4 bases, J lost 2 bases, and 12 bases lay in between. Here the CDR3 DNA reads TGCGCCAGCAGCCCAGTCGACGGACAAGAGACCCAGTACTTC. Encoded protein: CASSPVDGQETQYF.

The V gene is TRBV2, the J gene TRBJ2-1, with D hard to call. V lost 5 bases, J lost 5 bases, and 10 bases lay in between. CDR3 length: 13 residues. Germline CDR1 reads SNHLY; CDR2 reads FYNNEI. DNA of the CDR3: TGTGCCAGCAGTAAAGATTCCGACAATGAGCAGTTCTTC. Its translation: CASSKDSDNEQFF.

This clone was counted between two and nine times. This rearrangement joins TRBV29-1 to TRBJ1-2; D perhaps matches TRBD1 (5 bases). The CDR3 extends over 14 amino acids. V was trimmed by 6 bases and J by 5 bases, leaving 19 bases between them. Germline V gene lookup returns CDR1 SQVTM and CDR2 ANQGSEA. The CDR3 sequence is CSVYRQGERYGYTF. The DNA for the CDR3 is TGCAGCGTCTATCGCCAAGGGGAGCGGTATGGCTACACCTTC.

The chain couples TRBV7-2 to TRBJ2-3, with 12 bases identical to TRBD2. J gave up 0 bases and V 5 bases, and 3 bases lay outside the gene matches. The germline gives CDR1 SGHTA, CDR2 FQGNSA. The CDR3 runs to 16 residues. CDR3 sequence: CASSPGLAGSTDTQYF. The DNA for the CDR3 is TGTGCCAGCAGCCCTGGACTAGCGGGGAGCACAGATACGCAGTATTTT. The full variable domain, completed using reference TRBV7-2 and TRBJ2-3, is GAGVSQSPSNKVTEKGKDVELRCDPISGHTALYWYRQSLGQGLEFLIYFQGNSAPDKSGLPSDRFSAERTGGSVSTLTIQRTQQEDSAVYLCASSPGLAGSTDTQYFGPGTRLTVL.

The V gene is TRBV7-8, the J gene TRBJ2-1; 8 bases map to TRBD1. This CDR3 has 14 residues. Germline V lookup: CDR1 SGHVS, CDR2 FQNEAQ. J was trimmed by 1 base and V by 5 bases; bases with no gene match: 1. The CDR3, as DNA: TGTGCCAGCAGCCAGGGGGCTTCCTACAATGAGCAGTTCTTC. Its protein is CASSQGASYNEQFF.

This clone has just a few counts. CDR3 region: CASSKRDTQETQYF. The CDR3 DNA follows: TGTGCCAGTAGTAAACGGGACACCCAAGAGACCCAGTACTTC. This chain links TRBV19 with TRBJ2-5, with D possibly being TRBD1 (6 bases). Germline CDR1 is LNHDA and CDR2 is SQIVND (reference sequence). This CDR3 comprises 14 residues. The germline V and J ends were trimmed by 4 bases and 1 base, with 10 bases remaining between them.

CDR3 sequence: CASSATGPANQPQHF. For the CDR3, the DNA is TGTGCCAGCAGTGCTACAGGGCCTGCCAATCAGCCCCAGCATTTT. The chain employs TRBV25-1 and TRBJ1-5, with D possibly TRBD1 on 6 matching bases. Germline V gene lookup returns CDR1 MGHDK and CDR2 SYGVNS. CDR3 length: 15 amino acids. V dropped 4 bases and J dropped 3 bases, with 13 bases sitting between them.

The table lists this clone with a few counts. The V gene is TRBV7-2, the J gene TRBJ1-5, with D unclear. Germline V gene lookup returns CDR1 SGHTA and CDR2 FQGNSA. The CDR3 totals 12 residues. V lost 5 bases and J 2 bases, leaving 4 bases between the germline ends. The CDR3 loop is CASSRGNQPQHF. The CDR3 DNA reads as TGTGCCAGCAGCCGTGGCAATCAGCCCCAGCATTTT.

This clone was seen repeatedly, ten times or more. The chain uses TRBV7-2 and TRBJ2-4, with 13 nucleotides matching TRBD2. The germline gives CDR1 SGHTA, CDR2 FQGNSA. CDR3 size: 16 residues. The ends lost 5 bases at V and 5 bases at J; junction bases unmatched: 6. This CDR3 is CASSLGLAGAQNIQYF. CDR3 nucleotide sequence: TGTGCCAGCAGCCTAGGACTAGCGGGGGCCCAAAACATTCAGTACTTC.

V usage is TRBV27 and J usage is TRBJ2-7; D not certain. Germline-derived CDR1 and CDR2 are MNHEY and SMNVEV (reference sequence). The length of the CDR3 is 14 residues. Trimming stripped 11 bases from V and 5 bases from J, with 22 bases between. The CDR3 nucleotides are TGTGCCCCCAAATTTAACGACCCCTCGGACGAGCAGTACTTC. This sequence encodes CAPKFNDPSDEQYF.

The rearrangement links TRBV18 to TRBJ2-1; unclear D gene. V lost 0 bases, J lost 6 bases, and 9 bases lay in between. The CDR3 covers 14 residues. Germline CDR1 and CDR2: KGHSH and LQKENI. Written as DNA, the CDR3 is TGTGCCAGCTCACCACCGCTAGGAACCAATGAGCAGTTCTTC. Amino acid sequence: CASSPPLGTNEQFF.

This clone has only a few counts. V and J are TRBV29-1 and TRBJ1-1; D is perhaps TRBD1 (5 bases). The CDR3 runs to 12 residues. Germline lookup yields CDR1 SQVTM and CDR2 ANQGSEA. The V end was cut by 8 bases, the J end by 1 base, with 11 bases between. The CDR3 region is CSMTDRNTEAFF. The CDR3 bases are TGCAGCATGACAGATAGGAACACTGAAGCTTTCTTT.

This clone was counted between two and nine times. The chain links TRBV6-5 to TRBJ1-6; D perhaps matches TRBD1 (5 bases). In germline, CDR1 is MNHEY, CDR2 SVGAGI. There are 15 residues in the CDR3. Deletions cut 4 bases from V and 7 bases from J, with 14 bases between. CDR3 protein: CASSSGRLGNSPLHF. Written as DNA, the CDR3 is TGTGCCAGCAGTTCAGGGAGGCTAGGGAATTCACCCCTCCACTTT.

The V call is TRBV5-6, the J call TRBJ2-1; D remains unclear. This CDR3 has 15 residues. Trimming removed 1 base at V and 2 bases at J, with 10 bases between. Germline V gives CDR1 SGHDT, CDR2 YYEEEE. CDR3: CASSLRANPYNEQFF. The CDR3 nucleotides read TGTGCCAGCAGCTTGAGGGCTAACCCCTACAATGAGCAGTTCTTC.

The V call is TRBV9, the J call TRBJ2-7; 16 positions match TRBD2. Germline values: CDR1 SGDLS, CDR2 YYNGEE. V shed 4 bases and J 7 bases; nucleotides not matched to a gene: 11. This CDR3 region has 17 residues. The CDR3 here is CASSPGPGTSGRAEQYF. The CDR3 coding sequence is TGTGCCAGCAGCCCAGGGCCCGGGACTAGCGGGAGGGCAGAGCAGTACTTC. Supplemented by reference TRBV9 and TRBJ2-7, the full variable domain reads DSGVTQTPKHLITATGQRVTLRCSPRSGDLSVYWYQQSLDQGLQFLIQYYNGEERAKGNILERFSAQQFPDLHSELNLSSLELGDSALYFCASSPGPGTSGRAEQYFGPGTRLTVT.

This clone has a handful of counts. CDR3 nucleotide sequence: TGTGCCAGCAGTGAGTGGACAGCCGACAATGGCTACACCTTC. This translates into CASSEWTADNGYTF. The V gene is TRBV2, the J gene TRBJ1-2; D might be TRBD1 (6 bases). The CDR3 runs to 14 residues. Germline CDR1 is SNHLY and CDR2 is FYNNEI. Between the trimmed V and J ends, which lost 3 bases and 6 bases, there was a span of 14 bases. The variable domain in full, with the rest retrieved from reference TRBV2 and TRBJ1-2, is EPEVTQTPSHQVTQMGQEVILRCVPISNHLYFYWYRQILGQKVEFLVSFYNNEISEKSEIFDDQFSVERPDGSNFTLKIRSTKLEDSAMYFCASSEWTADNGYTFGSGTRLTVV.